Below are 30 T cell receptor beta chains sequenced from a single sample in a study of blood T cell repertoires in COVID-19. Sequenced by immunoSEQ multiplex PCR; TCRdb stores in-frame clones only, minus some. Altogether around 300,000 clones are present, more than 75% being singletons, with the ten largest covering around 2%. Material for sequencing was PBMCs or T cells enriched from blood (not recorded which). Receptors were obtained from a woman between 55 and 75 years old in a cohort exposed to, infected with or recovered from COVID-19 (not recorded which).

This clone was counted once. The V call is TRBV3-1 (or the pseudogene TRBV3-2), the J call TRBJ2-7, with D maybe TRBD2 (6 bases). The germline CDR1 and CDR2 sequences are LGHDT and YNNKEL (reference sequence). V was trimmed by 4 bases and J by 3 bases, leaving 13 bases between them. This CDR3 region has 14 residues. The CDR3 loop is CASSPGSGVYEQYF. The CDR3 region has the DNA TGTGCCAGCAGCCCCGGGAGCGGAGTCTACGAGCAGTACTTC.

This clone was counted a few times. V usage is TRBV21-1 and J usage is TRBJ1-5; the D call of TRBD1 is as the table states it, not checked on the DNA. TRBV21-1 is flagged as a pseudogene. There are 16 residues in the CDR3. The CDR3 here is CASSKATGQPNQPQHF. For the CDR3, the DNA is TGTGCCAGCAGCAAAGCGACAGGACAGCCCAATCAGCCCCAGCATTTT.

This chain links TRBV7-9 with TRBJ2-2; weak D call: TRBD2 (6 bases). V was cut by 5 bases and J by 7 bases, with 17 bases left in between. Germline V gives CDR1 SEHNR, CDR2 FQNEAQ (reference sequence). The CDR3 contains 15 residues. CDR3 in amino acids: CASSLVGPGDGELFF. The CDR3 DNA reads TGTGCCAGCAGCCTAGTAGGCCCGGGGGACGGGGAGCTGTTTTTT.

CDR3 DNA: TGTGCCAGCTCACCAGTGTTGGGACAGGGGGACTACACCTTC. Protein product: CASSPVLGQGDYTF. The chain employs TRBV18 and TRBJ1-2, with 11 bases identical to TRBD1. V lost 2 bases, J lost 10 bases, and 6 bases stayed unmatched. This CDR3 contains 14 residues. CDR1 KGHSH and CDR2 LQKENI come from the germline V gene.

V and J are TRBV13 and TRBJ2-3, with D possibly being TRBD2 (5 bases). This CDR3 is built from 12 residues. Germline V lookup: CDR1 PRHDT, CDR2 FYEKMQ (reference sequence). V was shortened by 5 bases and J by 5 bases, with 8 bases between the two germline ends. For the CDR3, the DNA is TGTGCCAGCAGCCCCGGGGTAGATACGCAGTATTTT. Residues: CASSPGVDTQYF.

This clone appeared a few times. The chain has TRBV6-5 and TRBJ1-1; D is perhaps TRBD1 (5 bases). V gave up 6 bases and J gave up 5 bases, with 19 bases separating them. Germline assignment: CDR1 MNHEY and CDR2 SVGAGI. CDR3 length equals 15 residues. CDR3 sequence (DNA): TGTGCCAGCAGCAAAGCCGGGGGTTTGAGGACTGAAGCTTTCTTT. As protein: CASSKAGGLRTEAFF.

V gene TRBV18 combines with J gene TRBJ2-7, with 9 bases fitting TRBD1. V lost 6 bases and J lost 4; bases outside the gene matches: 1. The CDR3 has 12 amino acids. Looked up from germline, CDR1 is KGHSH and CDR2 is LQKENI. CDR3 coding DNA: TGTGCCAGCTCGGGGACAGGGTACGAGCAGTACTTC. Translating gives CASSGTGYEQYF.

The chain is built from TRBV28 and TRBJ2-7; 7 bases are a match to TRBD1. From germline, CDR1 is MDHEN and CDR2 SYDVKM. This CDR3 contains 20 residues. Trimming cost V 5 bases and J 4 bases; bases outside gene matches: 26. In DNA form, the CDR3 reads TGTGCCAGCAGTGGATCCGGGACAGCGACGAGCCGGCGAGTTTTGTACGAGCAGTACTTC. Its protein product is CASSGSGTATSRRVLYEQYF.

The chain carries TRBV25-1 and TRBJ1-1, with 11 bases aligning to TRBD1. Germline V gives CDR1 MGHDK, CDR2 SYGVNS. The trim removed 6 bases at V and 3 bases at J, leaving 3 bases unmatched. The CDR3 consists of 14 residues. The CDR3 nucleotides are TGTGCCAGCAGGGGGACAGGGGGGGACACTGAAGCTTTCTTT. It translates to CASRGTGGDTEAFF.

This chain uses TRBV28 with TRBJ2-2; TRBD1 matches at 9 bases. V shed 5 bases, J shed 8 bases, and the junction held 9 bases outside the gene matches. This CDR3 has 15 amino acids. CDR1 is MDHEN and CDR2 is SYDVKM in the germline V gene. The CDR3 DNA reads TGTGCCAGCAGTCCGGGGGGACAGGGAGAGGGGGAGCTGTTTTTT. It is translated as CASSPGGQGEGELFF.

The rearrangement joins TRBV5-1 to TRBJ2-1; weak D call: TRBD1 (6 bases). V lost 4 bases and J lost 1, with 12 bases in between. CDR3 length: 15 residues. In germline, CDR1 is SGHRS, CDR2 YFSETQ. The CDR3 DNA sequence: TGCGCCAGCAGCCTTTCCGGGACATCCTACAATGAGCAGTTCTTC. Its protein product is CASSLSGTSYNEQFF.

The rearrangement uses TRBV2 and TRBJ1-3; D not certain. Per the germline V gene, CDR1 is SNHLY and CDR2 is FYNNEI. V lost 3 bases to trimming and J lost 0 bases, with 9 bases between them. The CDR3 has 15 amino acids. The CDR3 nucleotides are TGTGCCAGCAGTGAGGACTCTCCCTCTGGAAACACCATATATTTT. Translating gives CASSEDSPSGNTIYF.

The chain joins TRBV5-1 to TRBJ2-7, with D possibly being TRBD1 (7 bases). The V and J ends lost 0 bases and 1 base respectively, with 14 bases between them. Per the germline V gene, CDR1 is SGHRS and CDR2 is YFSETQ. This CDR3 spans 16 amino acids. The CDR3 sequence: CASSLAVRGESYEQYF. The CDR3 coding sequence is TGCGCCAGCAGCTTGGCTGTCAGGGGGGAGTCCTACGAGCAGTACTTC.

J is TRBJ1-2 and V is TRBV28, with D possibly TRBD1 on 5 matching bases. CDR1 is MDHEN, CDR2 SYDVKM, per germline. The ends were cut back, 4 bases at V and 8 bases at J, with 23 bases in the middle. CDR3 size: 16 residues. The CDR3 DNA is TGTGCCAGCAGTTCCGAAATTCCCGCAGGGTTTGGGGGCTACACCTTC. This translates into CASSSEIPAGFGGYTF.

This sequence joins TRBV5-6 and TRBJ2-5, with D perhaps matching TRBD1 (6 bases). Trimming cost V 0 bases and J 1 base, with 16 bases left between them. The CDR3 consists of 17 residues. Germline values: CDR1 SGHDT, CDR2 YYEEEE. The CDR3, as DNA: TGTGCCAGCAGCTTGGTTCAGTTCAGAGGGGGCCAAGAGACCCAGTACTTC. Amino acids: CASSLVQFRGGQETQYF.

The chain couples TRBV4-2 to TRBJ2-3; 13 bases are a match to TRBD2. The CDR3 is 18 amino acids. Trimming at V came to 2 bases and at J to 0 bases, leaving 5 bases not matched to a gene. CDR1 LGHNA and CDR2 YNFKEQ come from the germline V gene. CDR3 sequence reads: CASSQKTSGRPSTDTQYF. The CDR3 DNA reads TGTGCCAGCAGCCAAAAGACTAGCGGGAGGCCTAGCACAGATACGCAGTATTTT.

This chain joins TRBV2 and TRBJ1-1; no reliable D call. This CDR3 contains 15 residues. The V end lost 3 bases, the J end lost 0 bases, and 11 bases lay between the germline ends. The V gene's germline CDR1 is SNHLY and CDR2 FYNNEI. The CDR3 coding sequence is TGTGCCAGCAGTGACGGGGTGGCACTGAACACTGAAGCTTTCTTT. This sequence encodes CASSDGVALNTEAFF. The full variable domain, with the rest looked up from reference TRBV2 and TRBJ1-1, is EPEVTQTPSHQVTQMGQEVILRCVPISNHLYFYWYRQILGQKVEFLVSFYNNEISEKSEIFDDQFSVERPDGSNFTLKIRSTKLEDSAMYFCASSDGVALNTEAFFGQGTRLTVV.

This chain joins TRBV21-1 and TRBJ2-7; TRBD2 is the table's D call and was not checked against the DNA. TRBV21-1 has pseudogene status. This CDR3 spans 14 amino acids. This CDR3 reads CASSPRGGSGKQYF. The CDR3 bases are TGTGCCAGCAGCCCCCGGGGGGGGTCCGGGAAGCAGTACTTC.

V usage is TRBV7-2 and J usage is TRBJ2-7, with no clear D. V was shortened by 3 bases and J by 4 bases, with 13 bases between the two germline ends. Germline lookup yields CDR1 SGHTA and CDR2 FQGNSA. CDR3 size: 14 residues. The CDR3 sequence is CASSFNLLSYEQYF. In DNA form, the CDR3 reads TGTGCCAGCAGCTTTAACCTACTCTCTTACGAGCAGTACTTC.

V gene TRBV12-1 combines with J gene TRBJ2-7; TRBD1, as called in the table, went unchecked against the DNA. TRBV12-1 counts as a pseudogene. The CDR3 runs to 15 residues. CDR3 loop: CASSFRKTGQHEQYF. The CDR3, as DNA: TGTGCCAGCAGCTTCCGTAAGACAGGGCAGCACGAGCAGTACTTC.

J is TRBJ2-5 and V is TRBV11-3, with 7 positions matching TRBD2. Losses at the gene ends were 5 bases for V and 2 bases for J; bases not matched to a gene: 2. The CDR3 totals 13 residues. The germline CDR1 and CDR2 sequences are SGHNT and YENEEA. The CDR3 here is CASSRGLQETQYF. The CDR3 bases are TGTGCCAGCAGCCGGGGACTACAAGAGACCCAGTACTTC. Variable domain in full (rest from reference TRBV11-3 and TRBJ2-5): EAGVVQSPRYKIIEKKQPVAFWCNPISGHNTLYWYLQNLGQGPELLIRYENEEAVDDSQLPKDRFSAERLKGVDSTLKIQPAELGDSAVYLCASSRGLQETQYFGPGTRLLVL.

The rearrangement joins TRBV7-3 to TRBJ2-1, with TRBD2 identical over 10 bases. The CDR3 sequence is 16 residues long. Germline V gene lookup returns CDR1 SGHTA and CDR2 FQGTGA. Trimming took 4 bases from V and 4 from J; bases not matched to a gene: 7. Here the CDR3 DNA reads TGTGCCAGCAGCTACAGCGGGAGGGAGGGTTACAATGAGCAGTTCTTC. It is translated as CASSYSGREGYNEQFF. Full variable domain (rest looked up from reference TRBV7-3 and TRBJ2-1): GAGVSQTPSNKVTEKGKYVELRCDPISGHTALYWYRQSLGQGPEFLIYFQGTGAADDSGLPNDRFFAVRPEGSVSTLKIQRTERGDSAVYLCASSYSGREGYNEQFFGPGTRLTVL.

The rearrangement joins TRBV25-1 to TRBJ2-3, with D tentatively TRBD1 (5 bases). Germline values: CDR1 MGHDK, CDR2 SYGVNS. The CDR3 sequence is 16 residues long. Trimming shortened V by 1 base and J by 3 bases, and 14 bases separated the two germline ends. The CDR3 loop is CASSELLGAGTDTQYF. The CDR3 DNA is TGTGCCAGCAGTGAATTGCTAGGGGCTGGTACAGATACGCAGTATTTT.

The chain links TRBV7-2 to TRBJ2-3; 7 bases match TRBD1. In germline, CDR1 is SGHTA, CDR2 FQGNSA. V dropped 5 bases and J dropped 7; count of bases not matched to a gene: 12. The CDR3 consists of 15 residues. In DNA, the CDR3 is TGTGCCAGCAGCCCTTCCCCCGACAGGGCGAATACGCAGTATTTT. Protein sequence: CASSPSPDRANTQYF.

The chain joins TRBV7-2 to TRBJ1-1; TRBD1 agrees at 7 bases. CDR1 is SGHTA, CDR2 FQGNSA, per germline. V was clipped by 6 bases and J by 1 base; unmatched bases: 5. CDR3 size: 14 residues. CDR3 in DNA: TGTGCCAGCAGACGACAGGGTACGAACACTGAAGCTTTCTTT. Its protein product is CASRRQGTNTEAFF.

CDR3 sequence reads: CATSDGLTGISLYGYTF. Written as DNA, the CDR3 is TGTGCCACCAGTGATGGTCTTACAGGGATCTCTCTTTATGGCTACACCTTC. The rearrangement uses TRBV24-1 and TRBJ1-2, with a possible D match to TRBD1 (6 bases). Per germline, CDR1 KGHDR and CDR2 SFDVKD. The CDR3 spans 17 residues. With 3 bases removed from V and 5 bases from J, the gap between germline ends came to 21 bases.

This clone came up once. CDR3 sequence: CASSLLLAGGYEQYF. In nucleotides, the CDR3 is TGTGCCAGCAGCTTGTTGCTAGCGGGAGGGTACGAGCAGTACTTC. The rearrangement uses TRBV5-6 and TRBJ2-7, with 12 bases aligning to TRBD2. There are 15 residues in the CDR3. CDR1 and CDR2 from the germline V gene are SGHDT and YYEEEE. Losses at the gene ends were 1 base for V and 4 bases for J; bases not matched to a gene: 3.

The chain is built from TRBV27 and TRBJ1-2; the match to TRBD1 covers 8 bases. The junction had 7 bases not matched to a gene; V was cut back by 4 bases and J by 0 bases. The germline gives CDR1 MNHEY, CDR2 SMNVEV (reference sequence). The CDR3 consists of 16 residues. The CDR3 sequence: CASSSRTGQSNYGYTF. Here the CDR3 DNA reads TGTGCCAGCAGTTCCCGGACAGGGCAATCTAACTATGGCTACACCTTC.

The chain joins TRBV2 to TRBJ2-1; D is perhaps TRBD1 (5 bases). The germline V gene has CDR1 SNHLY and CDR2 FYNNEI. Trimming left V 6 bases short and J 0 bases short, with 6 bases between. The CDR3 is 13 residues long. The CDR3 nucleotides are TGTGCCAGCAGGGGGCGCTCCTACAATGAGCAGTTCTTC. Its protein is CASRGRSYNEQFF.

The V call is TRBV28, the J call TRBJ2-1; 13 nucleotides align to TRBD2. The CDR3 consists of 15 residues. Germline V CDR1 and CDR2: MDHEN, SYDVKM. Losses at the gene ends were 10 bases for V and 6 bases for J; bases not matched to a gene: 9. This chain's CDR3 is CAIRPGLAGANEQFF. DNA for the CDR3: TGTGCCATCAGACCCGGACTAGCGGGAGCCAATGAGCAGTTCTTC.